These 27 T cell receptor beta chains were sequenced from one sample in a study of T cell responses to AZD1222 COVID-19 vaccine. Sequenced by immunoSEQ multiplex PCR; TCRdb stores in-frame clones only, minus some. Counted here are tens of thousands of clones, around nine tenths occurring once; the ten biggest clones make up less than 5.5%. The material was peripheral blood, obtained on day 0 of MenACWY control vaccination. These TCRs come from an adult in good health.

The chain uses TRBV19 and TRBJ1-5, with unresolved D. CDR1 and CDR2 (germline): LNHDA, SQIVND (reference sequence). V lost 7 bases, J lost 4 bases, and 11 bases lay in between. The CDR3 consists of 13 residues. The CDR3 DNA reads TGTGCCAGTACCCCGGGGATTAATCAGCCCCAGCATTTT. Translation: CASTPGINQPQHF.

The gene calls are TRBV6-4 and TRBJ1-5; D gene ambiguous. The CDR3 covers 15 residues. Germline-derived CDR1 and CDR2 are MRHNA and SNTAGT. Trimming took off 8 bases at V and 2 bases at J, with 16 bases between the two ends. For the CDR3, the DNA is TGTGCCAGCGGACCACGCGTCGGGGGCAATCAGCCCCAGCATTTT. It yields the protein CASGPRVGGNQPQHF.

This chain connects TRBV28 to TRBJ2-3; 11 positions agree with TRBD2. This CDR3 region has 19 residues. Unmatched junction bases numbered 17, after V lost 6 bases and J lost 3 bases. Germline CDR1 and CDR2: MDHEN and SYDVKM. The CDR3 spells CASRFRGTSGRAKTDTQYF. CDR3 in DNA: TGTGCCAGCAGATTCAGGGGGACTAGCGGACGGGCTAAAACAGATACGCAGTATTTT. The full variable domain, with the rest looked up from reference TRBV28 and TRBJ2-3, is DVKVTQSSRYLVKRTGEKVFLECVQDMDHENMFWYRQDPGLGLRLIYFSYDVKMKEKGDIPEGYSVSREKKERFSLILESASTNQTSMYLCASRFRGTSGRAKTDTQYFGPGTRLTVL.

The V call is TRBV28, the J call TRBJ2-3, with D uncertain. The germline V gene has CDR1 MDHEN and CDR2 SYDVKM. This CDR3 region has 14 residues. Trimming took off 5 bases at V and 6 bases at J, with 15 bases between the two ends. The CDR3 sequence: CASSPPSPRDTQYF. The CDR3 bases are TGTGCCAGCAGTCCACCCTCCCCGAGGGATACGCAGTATTTT.

This clone was observed once. V is TRBV11-2 and J is TRBJ1-2; no clear D. Germline V gene data show CDR1 as SGHAT and CDR2 as FQNNGV. The V end lost 5 bases, the J end lost 4 bases, and 8 bases lay between the germline ends. CDR3 size: 12 residues. The CDR3 nucleotides are TGTGCCAGCAGCCTCCTTAGCTATGGCTACACCTTC. It translates to CASSLLSYGYTF.

The CDR3 region has the DNA TGTGCCAGCCGCCTGACAGGGGGCAACACTGAAGCTTTCTTT. Its translation: CASRLTGGNTEAFF. The chain combines TRBV28 with TRBJ1-1, with 10 bases aligning to TRBD1. Trimming removed 8 bases from V and 2 bases from J; junction bases left unmatched: 5. The CDR3 consists of 14 residues. Germline V gene data show CDR1 as MDHEN and CDR2 as SYDVKM. Full variable domain (remainder filled in from reference TRBV28 and TRBJ1-1): DVKVTQSSRYLVKRTGEKVFLECVQDMDHENMFWYRQDPGLGLRLIYFSYDVKMKEKGDIPEGYSVSREKKERFSLILESASTNQTSMYLCASRLTGGNTEAFFGQGTRLTVV.

The chain recombines TRBV27 with TRBJ1-1, with D uncertain. Germline V gene lookup returns CDR1 MNHEY and CDR2 SMNVEV (reference sequence). The CDR3 loop spans 13 amino acids. Between the trimmed V and J ends, which lost 3 bases and 3 bases, there was a span of 8 bases. The CDR3 DNA reads as TGTGCCAGCAGTTTCGACTCCGACACTGAAGCTTTCTTT. Its translation is CASSFDSDTEAFF.

CDR3 sequence (DNA): TGTGCCAGCGGCGGCGGCGGGGGGGCGATTTTGGATTCACCCCTCCACTTT. It codes for CASGGGGGAILDSPLHF. The gene calls are TRBV27 and TRBJ1-6; D might be TRBD1 (6 bases). Looked up from germline, CDR1 is MNHEY and CDR2 is SMNVEV (reference sequence). This CDR3 is 17 amino acids long. V was clipped by 8 bases and J by 8 bases, with 25 bases between them.

V usage is TRBV28 and J usage is TRBJ2-7, with TRBD1 matching 9 bases. Germline loops: CDR1 MDHEN, CDR2 SYDVKM. The V and J ends lost 6 bases and 4 bases, in that order; junction bases with no gene match: 4. The CDR3 length is 13 residues. The CDR3 protein is CASRGQGRYEQYF. The CDR3 DNA sequence: TGTGCCAGCAGGGGACAGGGCAGGTACGAGCAGTACTTC. The variable domain in full, with the rest retrieved from reference TRBV28 and TRBJ2-7, is DVKVTQSSRYLVKRTGEKVFLECVQDMDHENMFWYRQDPGLGLRLIYFSYDVKMKEKGDIPEGYSVSREKKERFSLILESASTNQTSMYLCASRGQGRYEQYFGPGTRLTVT.

The V and J genes are TRBV11-2 and TRBJ2-7, with D unresolved. V was trimmed by 7 bases and J by 0 bases, leaving 13 bases between them. This CDR3 is 14 amino acids long. Germline V lookup: CDR1 SGHAT, CDR2 FQNNGV. The CDR3 region has the DNA TGTGCCAGCACCGCGGACCCGAGCTCCTACGAGCAGTACTTC. Protein sequence: CASTADPSSYEQYF.

This sequence joins TRBV3-1 (or the pseudogene TRBV3-2) and TRBJ2-3; tentatively, D is TRBD1 (6 bases). The CDR3 runs to 12 residues. Trimming stripped 2 bases from V and 10 bases from J, with 10 bases between. The germline CDR1 and CDR2 sequences are LGHDT and YNNKEL (reference sequence). This chain's CDR3 is CASSQMGAAQYF. The CDR3 nucleotides are TGTGCCAGCAGCCAAATGGGGGCGGCGCAGTATTTT.

This sequence joins TRBV6-6 and TRBJ2-2; D remains ambiguous. The CDR3 loop spans 14 amino acids. Trimming took 7 bases from V and 0 from J, leaving 9 bases between them. Germline V CDR1 and CDR2: MNHNY, SVGAGI (reference sequence). In nucleotides, the CDR3 is TGTGCCAGCACGGGCCCTCCGAACACCGGGGAGCTGTTTTTT. It specifies CASTGPPNTGELFF.

V gene TRBV6-1 combines with J gene TRBJ1-6; D is ambiguous. Germline CDR1 is MNHNS and CDR2 is SASEGT. Between the trimmed V and J ends, which lost 3 bases and 7 bases, there was a span of 13 bases. The CDR3 is 15 amino acids. CDR3 residues: CASSDDYFWNSPLHF. The DNA for the CDR3 is TGTGCCAGCAGTGACGATTATTTTTGGAATTCACCCCTCCACTTT.

DNA of the CDR3: TGTGCCAGCTCACCACCCTCCGGGGCTCGCACTGAAGCTTTCTTT. It specifies CASSPPSGARTEAFF. This chain joins TRBV18 and TRBJ1-1, with a tentative D call TRBD1 (5 bases). Germline V gene data show CDR1 as KGHSH and CDR2 as LQKENI. This CDR3 has 15 amino acids. With 0 bases removed from V and 4 bases from J, the gap between germline ends came to 12 bases. The whole variable domain, filled in from reference TRBV18 and TRBJ1-1, reads NAGVMQNPRHLVRRRGQEARLRCSPMKGHSHVYWYRQLPEEGLKFMVYLQKENIIDESGMPKERFSAEFPKEGPSILRIQQVVRGDSAAYFCASSPPSGARTEAFFGQGTRLTVV.

The J gene is TRBJ2-2, the V gene TRBV12-5; D tentatively reads TRBD1 or TRBD2 (5 bases each). The V gene lost 5 bases and the J gene lost 6 bases, with 10 bases spanning the gap. CDR1 is LGHNT and CDR2 is FRNRAP in the germline V gene. The CDR3 is made up of 13 amino acids. The CDR3: CASGPRDAGELFF. The DNA for the CDR3 is TGTGCTAGTGGTCCCCGGGACGCCGGGGAGCTGTTTTTT.

This clone was counted only a few times. The rearrangement links TRBV19 to TRBJ1-6; D is ambiguous. This CDR3 is built from 15 residues. Per germline, CDR1 LNHDA and CDR2 SQIVND (reference sequence). V shed 4 bases and J shed 7 bases, with 14 bases lying between them. As DNA, the CDR3 is TGTGCCAGTAGTAGAGACCCTCCGGGGAATTCACCCCTCCACTTT. It yields the protein CASSRDPPGNSPLHF.

This clone was seen a few times. The chain recombines TRBV9 with TRBJ2-2; 8 positions match TRBD2. Germline CDR1 SGDLS, CDR2 YYNGEE. V lost 2 bases to trimming and J lost 6 bases; unmatched junction nucleotides: 3. The CDR3 consists of 14 residues. CDR3 sequence: CASSVSGDSGELFF. The CDR3 DNA reads as TGTGCCAGCAGCGTTAGCGGGGATTCCGGGGAGCTGTTTTTT.

The chain uses TRBV5-1 and TRBJ1-3; 7 nucleotides agree with TRBD1. This CDR3 has 16 amino acids. With V trimmed by 0 bases and J by 3 bases, 6 bases remained unmatched. Germline V gene lookup returns CDR1 SGHRS and CDR2 YFSETQ. The CDR3 DNA sequence: TGCGCCAGCAGCTTGGAACAGGGGATCTTTGGAAACACCATATATTTT. Its protein product is CASSLEQGIFGNTIYF.

The rearrangement links TRBV5-1 to TRBJ1-2; the D gene is possibly TRBD1 (6 bases). CDR3 length equals 15 residues. Germline-derived CDR1 and CDR2 are SGHRS and YFSETQ. V lost 4 bases and J 4 bases, leaving 17 bases between the germline ends. The CDR3 protein is CASSGGHAPFYGYTF. As DNA, the CDR3 is TGCGCCAGCAGCGGGGGACATGCACCTTTCTATGGCTACACCTTC.

The gene calls are TRBV21-1 and TRBJ1-2; the DNA was not compared with TRBD1, the D call given in the table. TRBV21-1 is a pseudogene. The CDR3 loop spans 18 amino acids. CDR3 nucleotide sequence: TGTGCCAGCAGCAAAAGGATTCCCGCAGGGGGTGTAGACTATGGCTACACCTTC. Translating gives CASSKRIPAGGVDYGYTF.

This clone was seen once. This CDR3 reads CASSPLPTGTAEQYF. In nucleotides, the CDR3 is TGTGCCAGCAGCCCCCTCCCGACAGGGACCGCCGAGCAGTACTTC. The chain combines TRBV11-2 with TRBJ2-7, with 7 bases matching TRBD1. This CDR3 region has 15 residues. The V gene end was trimmed by 5 bases and the J gene end by 6 bases; junction bases not matched to a gene: 13. Germline V gives CDR1 SGHAT, CDR2 FQNNGV.

The chain joins TRBV18 to TRBJ1-1; TRBD1 is a possible D gene (6 bases). The ends were cut back, 2 bases at V and 1 base at J, with 17 bases in the middle. The CDR3 is 17 amino acids. Germline V lookup: CDR1 KGHSH, CDR2 LQKENI. This CDR3 reads CASSPIATGLRNTEAFF. Written as DNA, the CDR3 is TGTGCCAGCTCACCAATCGCGACAGGCCTGCGGAACACTGAAGCTTTCTTT.

The CDR3 DNA reads as TGCGCCAGCAGCAGGGACGCCAACTATGGCTACACCTTC. Translated, it gives CASSRDANYGYTF. The chain joins TRBV5-1 to TRBJ1-2; D possibly corresponds to TRBD1 (5 bases). Germline values: CDR1 SGHRS, CDR2 YFSETQ. Trimming took 4 bases from V and 2 from J, leaving 9 bases between them. The CDR3 spans 13 residues.

In its sample, this clone was seen once. The J gene is TRBJ1-1, the V gene TRBV7-9; D is unclear. The V and J ends lost 8 bases and 3 bases respectively, with 13 bases between them. CDR3 size: 13 residues. Germline values: CDR1 SEHNR, CDR2 FQNEAQ (reference sequence). The CDR3 nucleotides read TGTGCCAGCGGAAGAGTTTTGGACACTGAAGCTTTCTTT. Protein product: CASGRVLDTEAFF.

This chain joins TRBV7-2 and TRBJ2-5, with D perhaps matching TRBD2 (5 bases). This CDR3 is 14 amino acids long. Germline CDR1 SGHTA, CDR2 FQGNSA. Trimming took off 4 bases at V and 2 bases at J, with 11 bases between the two ends. In nucleotides, the CDR3 is TGTGCCAGCAGCTCGGTCCGGACTCAAGAGACCCAGTACTTC. Its translation: CASSSVRTQETQYF.

This sequence joins TRBV3-1 (or the pseudogene TRBV3-2) and TRBJ2-1, with 11 bases identical to TRBD2. The CDR3 sequence is 16 residues long. The J segment lost 5 bases and the V segment lost 4 bases, leaving 7 bases of the junction unmatched. Germline lookup yields CDR1 LGHDT and CDR2 YNNKEL (reference sequence). The chain's CDR3 is CASSPIPGLADNEQFF. The CDR3 nucleotides are TGTGCCAGCAGCCCTATTCCGGGACTAGCGGACAATGAGCAGTTCTTC.

This rearrangement joins TRBV5-5 to TRBJ1-1; D is unclear. CDR1 and CDR2 (germline): SGHKS, YYEKEE (reference sequence). V lost 2 bases and J 6 bases, leaving 11 bases between the germline ends. CDR3 length: 13 residues. This CDR3 is CASSFVRGAEAFF. In nucleotides, the CDR3 is TGTGCCAGCAGCTTTGTCCGAGGCGCTGAAGCTTTCTTT.